Described below is a single T cell receptor beta chain sequence and its context. No antigen is known for it. No much larger clone is present one base from it, and per-base qualities are unavailable. The cohort consisted of hundreds of healthy bone marrow donors. At the time of sampling, all cohort members were nominally healthy, though unrecorded immune exposures were likely present. The donor tested CMV seronegative and was one of the 352 seronegative cohort members. Every donor gave a peripheral blood sample, and the peripheral blood mononuclear cells from that sample were used for TCR beta sequencing. Genomic DNA extraction from the blood cell samples was performed with the Qiagen DNeasy Blood Extraction Kit. This sample is part of a study of cytomegalovirus exposure and HLA in healthy donors (dated by TCRdb to 2016 to 2017). As for the study more broadly: An earlier analysis of about 530 of the donors reported 276 Gb of sequence data and 117 million unique TCR beta sequences obtained from 180 million or so T cells. A later genetic analysis took genome-wide SNP genotypes for about 65% of the 666 donors and used that subset as a discovery cohort. Among about 410 genotyped donors of the cohort, an average of roughly 230,000 unique TCR beta nucleotide sequences was sequenced per donor, of which roughly 17% were non-productive. In an earlier analysis of several hundred of the donors, high-throughput TCR beta sequencing was used to judge whether each TCR beta V gene segment behaved as functional or pseudogenic. Typing coverage varied by locus: roughly 620-630 donors for A, B, C, DRB1 and DQB1; 522 for DQA1; more than 600 for DPA1; approximately 470 for DPB1. Five DR-DQ haplotypes were handled as single units for association and clustering, since linkage in the cohort was strong. The T cell repertoires of 666 subjects were profiled by immunosequencing and related to cytomegalovirus serostatus. The genetic ancestry cluster associated with self-reported Caucasian donors included over 65% of the roughly 400 genotyped donors. An early release covering 550 to 700 HLA-typed donors comprised about 300 gigabases of sequencing data and approximately 80 million unique TCR sequences. In addition to the first cohort of hundreds of subjects, a separate validation cohort of approximately 120 different subjects was used. The study aimed to test whether signatures of past pathogen exposure could be identified by cataloging public T cell receptors. HLA typing included class I and class II loci at four-digit resolution. To predict cytomegalovirus infection status, the study brought together high-throughput TCR immunosequencing, statistical association of individual TCRs with disease status, and machine learning. In the later analysis, no new phenotypic data were used to find candidate immune exposures; instead, reliance was placed on TCR beta sequences and their occurrence across donors. Donor age, sex, ethnicity and CMV serostatus were compiled alongside the repertoire data. Every repertoire in the discovery cohort had been generated on one and the same sequencing platform. A later analysis re-examined previously published TCR beta repertoires from just over 650 donors and added high-resolution HLA genotyping to investigate patterns of TCR occurrence.

Library preparation employed the immunoSEQ multiplex PCR assay. For the multiplex PCR, a mixture combining 60 forward primers for TCR Vbeta segments and 13 reverse primers for TCR Jbeta segments was used. Amplification of the CDR3 region of rearranged TCR beta genes was performed with a multiplex PCR assay on genomic DNA. On the Illumina HiSeq System, the amplified TCR beta libraries were sequenced as 87-base-pair reads. The authors' pipeline ran thus. A later analysis counted approximately 74 million unique TCR beta chains across the 700 or so repertoires, and some 11 million of these chains were shared by at least two donors. To remove PCR and sequencing errors, raw reads were error-corrected and collapsed into unique sequences using a nearest-neighbor algorithm that merged closely related sequences. V, D and J gene segments were assigned by aligning CDR3 sequences to IMGT reference sequences. For a sequence to be retained, at least a six-nucleotide match to both a V gene segment and a J gene segment was required. Rearrangements were classified as productive when the CDR3 lacked stop codons and remained in frame with V and J, and all other rearrangements were classified as non-productive. CDR3 was defined by IMGT convention, running from the second conserved V-encoded cysteine to the conserved J-encoded phenylalanine. The earlier analysis of 500 to 650 of the donors excluded any sequence lacking an unambiguous match to a single V gene segment. An earlier analysis of 587 of the donors called V segments functional above 56.7% productive rearrangements and segregating when the between-donor standard deviation exceeded 5%. To diagnose cytomegalovirus status from the catalog of TCR beta chain sequences, a statistical classification framework was built. In a later analysis, V and J genes were assigned by comparing TCR nucleotide sequences against IMGT/GENE-DB human TR gene sequences. A later analysis assigned CDR3 sequences and most-parsimonious VDJ recombination scenarios with the TCRdist pipeline. A later analysis defined each TCR beta chain by its CDR3 amino acid sequence plus V-gene family, and excluded reads lacking a unique V-gene family. A later analysis removed several hundred highly shared, low-generation-probability nucleotide sequences to deal with suspected cross-contamination and a sequencing artifact. For each public chain, a later analysis derived a clonal expansion index from normalized ranks of inferred template counts within each repertoire. A later analysis computed generation probabilities with a VDJ recombination model fitted to out-of-frame rearrangements, and checked the results against IGoR. A later analysis scored TCR-TCR, TCR-HLA and TCR-CMV co-occurrence with hypergeometric tests, applying a repertoire-size bias correction to TCR pairs. To estimate false discovery rates, a later analysis permuted the HLA or CMV assignments 20 times. A later analysis grouped co-occurring TCRs with DBSCAN, adding TCRdist sequence similarity when clustering within HLA-allele-positive subsets. Repertoires with fewer than 30,000 or more than 120,000 public chains, plus five repertoires with anomalous nucleotide sharing, were excluded from co-occurrence clustering. TCRdb retrieved this table from immuneACCESS and kept in-frame rearrangements only. Not all clones are present; in checked studies, unresolved V genes account for under half, and no reason is known for the remainder. V and J calls and clone size come straight from that table; D and trimming were deduced from the DNA. For this sample the table gives around 99,000 clones, of which under 85% were detected only once. 8.4% of the sample belongs to the ten largest clones.

Here V drops 4 bases and J drops 1 base, and the junction holds 5 bases not matched to any gene. The CDR3 starts with the cysteine, ends with the phenylalanine, and has 17 residues. Kept here is only the CDR3 DNA, which spans 51 bases and is read in frame from base 1. The germline V gene specifies SGHDT as CDR1 and YYEEEE as CDR2. What the study reported, not specific to this receptor: Because HLA typing was unavailable for some donors at each locus, only the typed subset was used in association tests. Correlated functional status among segregating V segments might be attributable to linkage disequilibrium, but an unknown experimental factor could not be ruled out. According to a later analysis, TCR association rates differed among HLA loci, with DRB1 alleles showing the most associated TCRs and HLA-C alleles showing the fewest. In an earlier analysis of more than 500 of the donors, most TCR beta V segments appeared in productive rearrangements about 87% or about 30% of the time, broadly matching IMGT annotations. According to a later analysis, most CMV-associated TCR beta chains appeared to be HLA-restricted, and the HLA associations seemed to be driven largely by CMV exposure. Strong co-occurrence of HLA alleles, especially DR and DQ, made assigning TCR associations to individual alleles difficult. A further reported finding was that TCR beta sequences accurately predicted the HLA-A and HLA-B alleles for most subjects in the first cohort. In a later analysis, several top co-occurrence clusters were reported to appear linked to parvovirus B19, influenza, CMV and Epstein-Barr virus. A later genetic analysis reported fewer N-insertions in productive TCRs among donors in an Asian-associated ancestry cluster than the roughly 700-donor mean. The cohort was sequenced for TCR beta chains only, and without alpha or paired-chain data the features that could be detected were limited. The authors suggested that the approach could potentially be generalized to other disease states and immunological phenotypes. Because counts were too low, some 17 rarely observed V segments, including chromosome 9 orphons, were excluded from the earlier analysis of some 590 of the donors. A total of 150 to 200 TCR beta chains were listed by the study as associated with cytomegalovirus. Because the 87-base-pair reads could not distinguish some IMGT-functional V segments, including TRBV6-2 and TRBV6-3, those segments were excluded. The classifier was reported to diagnose cytomegalovirus status with high specificity and sensitivity in both the original cohort and the validation cohort. The sequencing pipeline was judged likely to have produced a cluster of highly shared sequence variants as a technical artifact. An association between a missense DCLRE1C variant and V-gene and J-gene trimming of TCR beta chains was found in a later genetic analysis and replicated in an independent cohort. A later analysis found that HLA-associated TCR beta chains were more clonally expanded and had lower generation probabilities than equally common non-associated chains. At a false discovery rate of 0.05, a later analysis linked some 18,000 TCR beta sequences to specific HLA alleles. In vitro tests confirmed that a few of the cytomegalovirus-associated TCR beta chains recognize cytomegalovirus antigens. Immune exposure information for the cohort was limited to CMV serostatus. Most TCR sequences were seen in very few donors, while some public TCRs were found in many individuals. The presence/absence analyses assumed that sequencing depth was roughly uniform across donors, and that assumption may not be true.

This sequence was found in a man aged 35 to 55 in good health and CMV-seronegative. Sequenced: PBMCs. This receptor chain uses TRBV5-6 and TRBJ2-2; TRBD2 lines up with 12 middle nucleotides. The CDR3 amino acid sequence is: CASSLTSGGLNTGELFF. The DNA sequence is given as TGTGCCAGCAGCCTGACTAGCGGGGGCCTGAACACCGGGGAGCTGTTTTTT.